This TCR beta chain was sequenced in a study of blood T cell repertoires in COVID-19. Across the whole study: Samples of COVID-19 (acute and convalescent) were obtained from the United States, Italy and Spain. Nucleic acid was either cDNA or gDNA, and it came from T cells, B-cell-depleted T cells, or PBMCs.

As originally analysed: How many nucleated cells were present was estimated from reference gene primer amplification. Method: immunoSEQ multiplex PCR; TCRdb's copy keeps in-frame clones and lacks some. V and J calls and clone size are as listed in that table; D and trimming were resolved from the DNA. Of roughly 200,000 clones detected, approximately 90% appear once; the ten largest clones hold approximately 6.2%. The receptor comes from a man aged 60 to 75 who had recovered from COVID-19. The sequenced sample consisted of peripheral blood.

This CDR3 is CASSNLHGEKLFF. The DNA for the CDR3 is TGTGCCAGCTCAAACTTGCACGGGGAAAAACTGTTTTTT. This rearrangement joins TRBV18 to TRBJ1-4; D call uncertain. CDR1 is KGHSH, CDR2 LQKENI, per germline. The CDR3 extends over 13 amino acids. V dropped 5 bases and J dropped 8 bases, with 12 bases sitting between them.